The clone carrying this TCR beta chain showed up just once. TCRdb's table, derived via immunoSEQ multiplex PCR, lists solely in-frame clones and lacks some. Seen here are roughly 60,000 clones, approximately 79% observed once, and the top ten hold about 2.5%. This sample stems from a study of neoadjuvant anti-PD-1 for oral cavity cancer. About the research overall: Nivolumab at 3 mg/kg was mostly given biweekly, three to four doses, pre-surgery.

The V and J ends lost 0 bases and 3 bases respectively, with 9 bases between them. CDR1 is SGHAT, CDR2 FQNNGV, per germline. This CDR3 is built from 14 residues. The sample was PBMCs, taken before nivolumab (anti-PD-1) treatment. The chain combines TRBV11-2 with TRBJ2-7; D gene ambiguous. The clonotype originates from a person aged 35-79 years with oral cavity squamous cell carcinoma. In DNA form, the CDR3 reads TGTGCCAGCAGCTTAGACCGGACGGGCTACGAGCAGTACTTC. Its translation is CASSLDRTGYEQYF.